These T cell receptor beta chains were read from a single sample in a study of blood T cells in healthy people across ages. A single record per CDR3 protein comes from TCRdb applying MiXCR to the 5' RACE reads. Of just over 800,000 distinct CDR3 sequences listed, less than 80% were seen once; the top ten hold roughly 26%. Sample: blood. The receptors derive from a man aged 25 to 45 in good health. The conserved cysteine and the conserved F or W are not part of the CDR3 here.

TRBV7-9	TRBJ2-3	ASSFGFGTSGTTDTQY
TRBV12-3/TRBV12-4	TRBJ2-3	ASSPGHSGVGIDTQY
TRBV10-3	TRBJ2-5	AIGTGQGNEQY
TRBV3-1	TRBJ2-7	ASSHSGTYEQY
TRBV4-2	.	ASSQGGREEQY
TRBV3-1	TRBJ2-7	ASSQEPENYEQY
TRBV5-1	TRBJ2-7	ASSLQGASHEQY
TRBV7-9	TRBJ2-6	ASSSRSLSGANVLT
TRBV5-1	TRBJ2-5	ASSQGTPQETQY
TRBV3-1	.	ASSQATGTYEQY
TRBV9	TRBJ2-2	ASSVAATGELF
TRBV12-3/TRBV12-4	TRBJ2-4	ASTIGGGEQY
TRBV12-3/TRBV12-4	TRBJ1-6	ASSFSSNSPLH
TRBV20-1	TRBJ2-1	SANPWDEQF
TRBV5-1	TRBJ2-1	ASSLGRGDYNEQF
TRBV14	TRBJ1-1	ASSQAQLYTEAF
TRBV4-3	TRBJ2-3	ASSQGTGTFTDTQY
TRBV18	TRBJ2-7	ASSTQGTYEQY
TRBV7-2	TRBJ2-1	ASSPQTEANEQF
TRBV9	TRBJ1-1	ASSVSDRNTEAF
TRBV29-1	TRBJ2-7	SVMTSGVITSYEQY
TRBV12-3/TRBV12-4	TRBJ2-2	ASSLAGRNTGELF
TRBV12-3/TRBV12-4	TRBJ1-6	ASNRDGGNSPLH
TRBV6-5	TRBJ2-1	ASSYSILAGGPGEQF
TRBV5-1	TRBJ2-1	ASAAANNEQF
TRBV7-2	TRBJ2-6	AGRWWQTSGANVLT
TRBV20-1	TRBJ2-3	RVQGPSADTQY
TRBV7-3	TRBJ2-6	ASAGISGANVLT
TRBV28	TRBJ2-5	ASSFFAGGAGETQY
TRBV7-2	TRBJ2-5	ASSTARTGAETQY
TRBV11-3	TRBJ2-1	ASSPWRGSSYNEQF
TRBV6-5	TRBJ2-7	ASSRGLGPYEQY
TRBV3-1	TRBJ1-1	ASRGGQGGSAF
TRBV7-8	TRBJ2-1	VSSLAHYNEQF
TRBV21-1	TRBJ1-5	ASSKGPQAPLVNQPQH
TRBV29-1	TRBJ2-7	SVVGGDTYEQY
TRBV20-1	TRBJ2-7	SARGRDKVPYEQY
TRBV4-1	TRBJ2-1	ASSQDLGGPFNEQF
TRBV29-1	TRBJ2-7	SVLPTGAYEQY
TRBV6-2/TRBV6-3	.	ASRIEYEQY
TRBV27	.	ASSLSLGADEQY
TRBV3-1	TRBJ1-2	ASSGSARNYGYT
TRBV6-2/TRBV6-3	TRBJ2-5	ASSTKRQQY
TRBV7-9	TRBJ2-7	ASSYSGRYEQY